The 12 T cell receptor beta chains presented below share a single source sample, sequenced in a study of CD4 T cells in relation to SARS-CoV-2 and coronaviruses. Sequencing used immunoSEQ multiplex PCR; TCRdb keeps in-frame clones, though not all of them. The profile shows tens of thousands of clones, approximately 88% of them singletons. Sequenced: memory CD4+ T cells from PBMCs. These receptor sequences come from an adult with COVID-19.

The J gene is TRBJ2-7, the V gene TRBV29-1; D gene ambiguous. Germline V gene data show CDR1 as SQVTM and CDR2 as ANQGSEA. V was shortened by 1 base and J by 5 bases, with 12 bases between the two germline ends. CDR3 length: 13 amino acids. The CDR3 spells CSVEGGIGDEQYF. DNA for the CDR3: TGCAGCGTTGAAGGGGGTATTGGCGACGAGCAGTACTTC.

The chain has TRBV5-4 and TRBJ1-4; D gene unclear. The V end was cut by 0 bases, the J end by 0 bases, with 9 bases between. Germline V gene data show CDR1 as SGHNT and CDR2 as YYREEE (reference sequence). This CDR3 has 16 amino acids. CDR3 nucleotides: TGTGCCAGCAGCTTGGATTTTGCAGCAACTAATGAAAAACTGTTTTTT. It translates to CASSLDFAATNEKLFF.

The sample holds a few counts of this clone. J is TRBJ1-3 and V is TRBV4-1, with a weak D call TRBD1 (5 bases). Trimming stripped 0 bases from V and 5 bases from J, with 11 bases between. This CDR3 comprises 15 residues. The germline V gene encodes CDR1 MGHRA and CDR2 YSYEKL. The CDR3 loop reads CASSQDAGSRNTIYF. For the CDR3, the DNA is TGCGCCAGCAGCCAAGATGCAGGGTCGCGAAACACCATATATTTT.

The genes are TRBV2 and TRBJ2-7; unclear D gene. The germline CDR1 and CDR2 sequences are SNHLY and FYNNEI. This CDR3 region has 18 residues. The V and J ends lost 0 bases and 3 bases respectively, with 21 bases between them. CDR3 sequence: CASSEALAVPSLFYEQYF. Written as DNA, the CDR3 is TGTGCCAGCAGTGAAGCGCTTGCGGTTCCAAGTCTCTTCTACGAGCAGTACTTC.

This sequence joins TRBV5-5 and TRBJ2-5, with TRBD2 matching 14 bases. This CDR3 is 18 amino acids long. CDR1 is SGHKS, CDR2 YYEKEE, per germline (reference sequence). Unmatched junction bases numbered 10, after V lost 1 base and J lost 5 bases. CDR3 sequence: CASSLSTSGGAFRETQYF. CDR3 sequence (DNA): TGTGCCAGCAGCTTGTCGACTAGCGGGGGGGCCTTTCGGGAGACCCAGTACTTC.

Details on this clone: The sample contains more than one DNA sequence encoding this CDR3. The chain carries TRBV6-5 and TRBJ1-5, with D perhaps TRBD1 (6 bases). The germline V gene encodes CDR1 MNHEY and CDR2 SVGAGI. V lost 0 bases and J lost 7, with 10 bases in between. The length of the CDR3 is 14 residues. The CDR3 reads CASSYSGGNQPQHF. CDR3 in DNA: TGTGCCAGCAGTTACTCAGGGGGAAACCAGCCCCAGCATTTT.

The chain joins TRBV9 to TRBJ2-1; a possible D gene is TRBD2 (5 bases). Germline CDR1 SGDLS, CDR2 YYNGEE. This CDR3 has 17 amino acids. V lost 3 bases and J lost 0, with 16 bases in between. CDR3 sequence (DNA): TGTGCCAGCAGCGCACCCCCGGGGAGCAGCTCCTACAATGAGCAGTTCTTC. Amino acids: CASSAPPGSSSYNEQFF.

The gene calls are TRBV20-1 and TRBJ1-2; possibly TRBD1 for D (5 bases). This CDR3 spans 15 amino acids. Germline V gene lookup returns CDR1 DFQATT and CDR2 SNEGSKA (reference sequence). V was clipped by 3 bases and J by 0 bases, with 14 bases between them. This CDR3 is CSASGEGSTNYGYTF. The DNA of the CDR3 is TGCAGTGCTAGTGGAGAGGGGTCCACTAACTATGGCTACACCTTC.

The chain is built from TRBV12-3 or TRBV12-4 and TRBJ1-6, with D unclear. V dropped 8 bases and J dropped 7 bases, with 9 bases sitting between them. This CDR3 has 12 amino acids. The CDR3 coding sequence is TGTGCCAGCTCCCCCCTAAATTCACCCCTCCACTTT. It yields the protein CASSPLNSPLHF.

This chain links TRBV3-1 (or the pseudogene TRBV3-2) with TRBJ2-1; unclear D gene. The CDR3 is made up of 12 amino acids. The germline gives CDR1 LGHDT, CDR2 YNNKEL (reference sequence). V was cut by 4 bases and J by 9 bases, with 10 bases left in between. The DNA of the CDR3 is TGTGCCAGCAGCCCCATGACGTTTGAGCAGTTCTTC. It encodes CASSPMTFEQFF.

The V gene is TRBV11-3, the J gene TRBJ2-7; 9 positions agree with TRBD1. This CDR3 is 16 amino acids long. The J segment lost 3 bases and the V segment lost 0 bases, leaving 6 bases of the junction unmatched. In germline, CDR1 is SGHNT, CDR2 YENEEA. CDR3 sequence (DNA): TGTGCCAGCAGCTTAGACCTAACAGGGGGCTTCTACGAGCAGTACTTC. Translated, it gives CASSLDLTGGFYEQYF. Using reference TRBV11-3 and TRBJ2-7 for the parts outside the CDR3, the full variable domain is EAGVVQSPRYKIIEKKQPVAFWCNPISGHNTLYWYLQNLGQGPELLIRYENEEAVDDSQLPKDRFSAERLKGVDSTLKIQPAELGDSAVYLCASSLDLTGGFYEQYFGPGTRLTVT.

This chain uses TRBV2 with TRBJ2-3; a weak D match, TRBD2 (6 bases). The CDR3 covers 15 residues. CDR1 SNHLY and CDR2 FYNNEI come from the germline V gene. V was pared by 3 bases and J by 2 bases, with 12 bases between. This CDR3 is CASSDDGTPTDTQYF. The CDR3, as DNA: TGTGCCAGCAGTGACGATGGGACTCCCACAGATACGCAGTATTTT.